This TCR beta chain was identified during a study of cytomegalovirus exposure and HLA in healthy donors. Only in-frame clones appear in the TCRdb table, and some are missing; sequencing was by immunoSEQ multiplex PCR. The sample lists 300,000 to 400,000 clones; 88% were seen once. V gave up 1 base and J gave up 6 bases, with 13 bases separating them. The CDR3 is made up of 15 amino acids. Germline CDR1 SGHAT, CDR2 FQNNGV. The source is a man younger than 45 in good health and CMV-seronegative. Sequencing used PBMCs. The rearrangement joins TRBV11-2 to TRBJ1-5; maybe TRBD1 (5 bases). This chain's CDR3 is CASSLAGRDGQPQHF. The DNA for the CDR3 is TGTGCCAGCAGCTTAGCAGGGCGGGATGGTCAGCCCCAGCATTTT.